What follows are 18 T cell receptor beta chains derived from one specimen sequenced in a study of cytomegalovirus exposure and HLA in healthy donors. The PCR was carried out with 60 Vbeta primers and 13 Jbeta primers. Measured with immunoSEQ multiplex PCR; TCRdb has only the in-frame clones, and not every one. The sample consists of 95,000 to 150,000 clones, roughly 80% of them appearing once. The sequencing sample was made of PBMCs. These receptors all come from a female donor in good health and CMV-seropositive.

V gene TRBV10-3 combines with J gene TRBJ2-1; D perhaps matches TRBD2 (7 bases). In germline, CDR1 is ENHRY, CDR2 SYGVKD. Trimming stripped 6 bases from V and 2 bases from J, with 11 bases between. The CDR3 is 14 residues long. The DNA for the CDR3 is TGTGCCATCAGCCTCGGGGGGCCCTACAATGAGCAGTTCTTC. Its protein product is CAISLGGPYNEQFF.

This rearrangement joins TRBV19 to TRBJ1-6; possible D gene TRBD1, 5 bases. Germline CDR1 and CDR2: LNHDA and SQIVND (reference sequence). Deletions cut 1 base from V and 8 bases from J, with 9 bases between. The CDR3 is made up of 14 amino acids. In DNA form, the CDR3 reads TGTGCCAGTAGTATAGGGGGCCTGGATTCACCCCTCCACTTT. It yields the protein CASSIGGLDSPLHF.

This clone appeared a single time. The chain has TRBV6-6 and TRBJ1-2; D unclear. V was cut by 6 bases and J by 0 bases, with 11 bases left in between. CDR3 length equals 14 residues. The germline V gene has CDR1 MNHNY and CDR2 SVGAGI (reference sequence). The CDR3 DNA is TGTGCCAGCAGCCCGAGTGGAGCTAACTATGGCTACACCTTC. It is translated as CASSPSGANYGYTF.

The chain carries TRBV7-8 and TRBJ1-3; 10 nucleotides agree with TRBD1. The CDR3 has 16 residues. Germline V gene data show CDR1 as SGHVS and CDR2 as FQNEAQ. V dropped 5 bases and J dropped 4; count of bases not matched to a gene: 8. CDR3 DNA sequence: TGTGCCAGCAGCACTACCGGGACAGGGGCAGGAAACACCATATATTTT. It yields the protein CASSTTGTGAGNTIYF.

This clone was seen a single time. The CDR3 here is CASSFVGRGRNEQFF. The CDR3 DNA is TGTGCCAGCAGTTTTGTCGGGAGGGGGAGAAATGAGCAGTTCTTC. The rearrangement links TRBV27 to TRBJ2-1; 8 nucleotides match TRBD2. Unmatched junction bases numbered 8, after V lost 3 bases and J lost 7 bases. Germline V gene sequence: CDR1 MNHEY, CDR2 SMNVEV (reference sequence). The CDR3 has 15 amino acids.

The chain combines TRBV29-1 with TRBJ2-5; 9 nucleotides agree with TRBD1. The DNA end lines up better with TRBJ2-7; the J call may be wrong. This CDR3 is 14 amino acids long. CDR1 and CDR2 (germline): SQVTM, ANQGSEA. The CDR3 loop is CSVTPGQGDYEQYF. The CDR3 region has the DNA TGCAGCGTTACACCGGGACAGGGCGACTACGAGCAGTACTTC.

This clone was counted between two and nine times. V usage is TRBV28 and J usage is TRBJ1-2, with 8 bases matching TRBD1. Germline V lookup: CDR1 MDHEN, CDR2 SYDVKM. V lost 1 base to trimming and J lost 6 bases; unmatched junction nucleotides: 10. The CDR3 is 16 amino acids. This CDR3 is CASSLSRGRVLNGYTF. In DNA form, the CDR3 reads TGTGCCAGCAGTTTATCCAGGGGGCGGGTTCTGAATGGCTACACCTTC.

J is TRBJ1-2 and V is TRBV30; the D is unclear. This CDR3 has 12 amino acids. V was cut by 4 bases and J by 1 base, with 7 bases left in between. Germline V lookup: CDR1 GTSNPN, CDR2 SVGIG (reference sequence). CDR3 DNA sequence: TGTGCCTGGACGAACTTTAACTATGGCTACACCTTC. Translating it yields CAWTNFNYGYTF.

This clone has just one count. The chain uses TRBV19 and TRBJ2-3; D not certain. CDR3 length: 15 amino acids. CDR1 LNHDA and CDR2 SQIVND come from the germline V gene (reference sequence). Trimming removed 7 bases from V and 6 bases from J, with 20 bases in between. This CDR3 reads CASTPKIALGDTQYF. CDR3 DNA sequence: TGTGCCAGTACCCCTAAAATCGCGTTGGGCGATACGCAGTATTTT. Full variable domain (outside the CDR3, taken from reference TRBV19 and TRBJ2-3): DGGITQSPKYLFRKEGQNVTLSCEQNLNHDAMYWYRQDPGQGLRLIYYSQIVNDFQKGDIAEGYSVSREKKESFPLTVTSAQKNPTAFYLCASTPKIALGDTQYFGPGTRLTVL.

In the case of this clone: Other DNA sequences in the sample encode the same CDR3. This rearrangement joins TRBV30 to TRBJ2-7, with 7 bases aligning to TRBD1. Per the germline V gene, CDR1 is GTSNPN and CDR2 is SVGIG (reference sequence). The CDR3 covers 14 residues. V lost 4 bases to trimming and J lost 2 bases; unmatched junction nucleotides: 8. The CDR3 DNA reads as TGTGCCTGGACCTCGGGACAGAGTACCTACGAGCAGTACTTC. It is translated as CAWTSGQSTYEQYF. Variable domain in full (rest from reference TRBV30 and TRBJ2-7): SQTIHQWPATLVQPVGSPLSLECTVEGTSNPNLYWYRQAAGRGLQLLFYSVGIGQISSEVPQNLSASRPQDRQFILSSKKLLLSDSGFYLCAWTSGQSTYEQYFGPGTRLTVT.

Details on this clone: A read error may account for a junction end that differs from germline. The identical CDR3 is also encoded by other nucleotide sequences in the sample. The rearrangement joins TRBV4-1 to TRBJ2-3; perhaps TRBD1 as D (6 bases). The CDR3 is made up of 14 amino acids. Germline loops: CDR1 MGHRA, CDR2 YSYEKL. CDR3: CASSQVGALDTQYF. DNA of the CDR3: TGCGCTAGCAGCCAAGTGGGGGCCCTGGATACGCAGTATTTT.

This chain uses TRBV5-1 with TRBJ2-1; D possibly corresponds to TRBD1 (5 bases). V lost 4 bases to trimming and J lost 7 bases, with 15 bases between them. Germline loops: CDR1 SGHRS, CDR2 YFSETQ. The CDR3 length is 14 residues. The CDR3 DNA sequence: TGCGCCAGCAGCCCAGGGTCAGAATCGAATGAGCAGTTCTTC. It is translated as CASSPGSESNEQFF. Using reference TRBV5-1 and TRBJ2-1 for the parts outside the CDR3, the full variable domain is KAGVTQTPRYLIKTRGQQVTLSCSPISGHRSVSWYQQTPGQGLQFLFEYFSETQRNKGNFPGRFSGRQFSNSRSEMNVSTLELGDSALYLCASSPGSESNEQFFGPGTRLTVL.

CDR3 DNA: TGTGCCAGCAGTTCCACAGGGGCTAGAAACACCATATATTTT. Its protein is CASSSTGARNTIYF. This chain joins TRBV6-5 and TRBJ1-3; 7 positions agree with TRBD1. Germline CDR1 is MNHEY and CDR2 is SVGAGI. J gave up 5 bases and V 4 bases, and 5 bases lay outside the gene matches. The CDR3 spans 14 residues.

The gene calls are TRBV2 and TRBJ1-1, with TRBD1 identical over 9 bases. V was clipped by 1 base and J by 11 bases; unmatched bases: 5. Germline V lookup: CDR1 SNHLY, CDR2 FYNNEI. The CDR3 extends over 13 amino acids. Written as DNA, the CDR3 is TGTGCCAGCAGTGAAGGGACAGGGGTAGAGGCTTTCTTT. Translated, it gives CASSEGTGVEAFF.

The chain links TRBV30 to TRBJ1-2; D remains unclear. Germline lookup yields CDR1 GTSNPN and CDR2 SVGIG (reference sequence). V lost 3 bases, J lost 5 bases, and 16 bases lay in between. CDR3 length: 14 amino acids. The DNA of the CDR3 is TGTGCCTGGAGCGTGCTGGACTTGGGGTATGGCTACACCTTC. Amino acid sequence: CAWSVLDLGYGYTF.

The gene calls are TRBV7-9 and TRBJ1-1; possible D gene TRBD1, 6 bases. This CDR3 is 14 amino acids long. Germline loops: CDR1 SEHNR, CDR2 FQNEAQ (reference sequence). Trimming left V 1 base short and J 5 bases short, with 11 bases between. The CDR3 DNA is TGTGCCAGCAGCTTAGAAGGGGGTGGGACTGAAGCTTTCTTT. Protein: CASSLEGGGTEAFF.

This clone appeared once. This chain joins TRBV6-1 and TRBJ1-2; possibly TRBD1 for D (5 bases). Germline CDR1 and CDR2: MNHNS and SASEGT. Trimming took 6 bases from V and 2 from J, leaving 13 bases between them. The CDR3 has 14 residues. CDR3 region: CASRGGSGNYGYTF. The DNA for the CDR3 is TGTGCCAGCAGGGGAGGGTCAGGGAACTATGGCTACACCTTC.

The chain has TRBV19 and TRBJ1-2; no firm D call. V gave up 7 bases and J gave up 2 bases, with 17 bases separating them. The CDR3 loop spans 15 amino acids. From germline, CDR1 is LNHDA and CDR2 SQIVND (reference sequence). The CDR3 reads CASTPKLRSNYGYTF. The CDR3, as DNA: TGTGCCAGTACACCAAAACTCAGGTCAAACTATGGCTACACCTTC.